The 13 T cell receptor beta chains presented below share a single source sample, sequenced in a study of cytomegalovirus exposure and HLA in healthy donors. A multiplex PCR was run with 60 Vbeta primers and 13 Jbeta primers. The data were produced by immunoSEQ multiplex PCR, yet TCRdb's version contains in-frame clones alone and is incomplete. This table has about 170,000 clones, approximately 80% appearing once. The source material was PBMCs. The receptor set was obtained from a woman between 18 and 29 years old in good health and CMV-seronegative.

This clone was observed once. The chain joins TRBV7-9 to TRBJ2-3, with a possible D match to TRBD2 (6 bases). CDR3 size: 17 residues. V dropped 3 bases and J dropped 4 bases, with 20 bases sitting between them. Looked up from germline, CDR1 is SEHNR and CDR2 is FQNEAQ (reference sequence). CDR3 amino acids: CASSLTGVLFEADTQYF. The DNA for the CDR3 is TGTGCCAGCAGCTTGACGGGAGTATTGTTTGAAGCAGATACGCAGTATTTT. Filled out from reference TRBV7-9 and TRBJ2-3, the complete variable domain reads DTGVSQNPRHKITKRGQNVTFRCDPISEHNRLYWYRQTLGQGPEFLTYFQNEAQLEKSRLLSDRFSAERPKGSFSTLEIQRTEQGDSAMYLCASSLTGVLFEADTQYFGPGTRLTVL.

This clone was found a few times. The V gene is TRBV30, the J gene TRBJ2-7, with no clear D. This CDR3 is built from 13 residues. The germline V gene has CDR1 GTSNPN and CDR2 SVGIG (reference sequence). Trimming removed 4 bases at V and 6 bases at J, with 16 bases between. CDR3 DNA sequence: TGTGCCTGGATGCTGGCTAGTGTAAGCGAGCAGTACTTC. Translating gives CAWMLASVSEQYF.

V usage is TRBV2 and J usage is TRBJ1-4; TRBD1 is a possible D gene (6 bases). Germline CDR1 SNHLY, CDR2 FYNNEI. The CDR3 extends over 14 amino acids. The V gene lost 6 bases and the J gene lost 7 bases, with 15 bases spanning the gap. In nucleotides, the CDR3 is TGTGCCAGCAGACTCATGGGGGCTGCTGAAAAACTGTTTTTT. Amino acid sequence: CASRLMGAAEKLFF.

This chain uses TRBV29-1 with TRBJ2-1, with 7 bases identical to TRBD2. The CDR3 extends over 16 amino acids. From germline, CDR1 is SQVTM and CDR2 ANQGSEA. The J segment lost 7 bases and the V segment lost 4 bases, leaving 16 bases of the junction unmatched. As DNA, the CDR3 is TGCAGCGTTGGAGGTCGGGAGGCCCCGGGGTTAAATGAGCAGTTCTTC. Residues: CSVGGREAPGLNEQFF.

The V gene is TRBV14, the J gene TRBJ2-2, with D maybe TRBD2 (5 bases). CDR3 length equals 14 residues. V was clipped by 2 bases and J by 5 bases, with 9 bases between them. Germline V gene sequence: CDR1 SGHDN, CDR2 FVKESK. This chain's CDR3 is CASSQLRDTGELFF. CDR3 DNA sequence: TGTGCCAGCAGCCAACTGAGGGATACCGGGGAGCTGTTTTTT. Filled out from reference TRBV14 and TRBJ2-2, the complete variable domain reads EAGVTQFPSHSVIEKGQTVTLRCDPISGHDNLYWYRRVMGKEIKFLLHFVKESKQDESGMPNNRFLAERTGGTYSTLKVQPAELEDSGVYFCASSQLRDTGELFFGEGSRLTVL.

This rearrangement joins TRBV19 to TRBJ1-5; 7 positions match TRBD1. The CDR3 is 14 amino acids. The germline gives CDR1 LNHDA, CDR2 SQIVND (reference sequence). J lost 3 bases, V lost 7 bases, and 6 bases had no gene match. The CDR3 protein is CASNRDRVNQPQHF. DNA of the CDR3: TGTGCCAGTAACCGGGACAGAGTCAATCAGCCCCAGCATTTT. Using reference TRBV19 and TRBJ1-5 for the parts outside the CDR3, the full variable domain is DGGITQSPKYLFRKEGQNVTLSCEQNLNHDAMYWYRQDPGQGLRLIYYSQIVNDFQKGDIAEGYSVSREKKESFPLTVTSAQKNPTAFYLCASNRDRVNQPQHFGDGTRLSIL.

This clone was counted between two and nine times. V and J are TRBV4-2 and TRBJ2-3; TRBD1 agrees at 7 bases. This CDR3 contains 15 residues. Germline CDR1 is LGHNA and CDR2 is YNFKEQ. Trimming removed 1 base from V and 2 bases from J; junction bases left unmatched: 3. The CDR3 DNA is TGTGCCAGCAGCCAAGGGGACAGATTCACAGATACGCAGTATTTT. It yields the protein CASSQGDRFTDTQYF.

The count of this clone is one. The same CDR3 arises from other DNA sequences in this sample as well. V is TRBV6-5 and J is TRBJ2-1; 10 bases align to TRBD2. Germline V lookup: CDR1 MNHEY, CDR2 SVGAGI. This CDR3 is 14 amino acids long. V lost 5 bases to trimming and J lost 7 bases; unmatched junction nucleotides: 5. The CDR3 sequence is CASSASGSRNEQFF. CDR3 sequence (DNA): TGTGCCAGCAGTGCTAGCGGGAGTAGGAATGAGCAGTTCTTC.

This chain links TRBV25-1 with TRBJ1-4; a weak D match, TRBD1 (5 bases). Trimming shortened V by 2 bases and J by 7 bases, and 17 bases separated the two germline ends. CDR1 and CDR2 (germline): MGHDK, SYGVNS. CDR3 length: 16 amino acids. The CDR3 region is CASSEPRQGWREKLFF. DNA of the CDR3: TGTGCCAGCAGTGAACCCCGGCAGGGTTGGCGTGAAAAACTGTTTTTT.

The V and J genes are TRBV7-3 and TRBJ1-1, with D perhaps matching TRBD1 (5 bases). Germline CDR1 SGHTA, CDR2 FQGTGA. The CDR3 is 14 residues long. V lost 5 bases to trimming and J lost 6 bases, with 16 bases between them. CDR3 in DNA: TGTGCCAGCAGCCGGGCGGGGGGTGAGGCTGAAGCTTTCTTT. Translated, it gives CASSRAGGEAEAFF. The full variable domain, rest sourced from reference TRBV7-3 and TRBJ1-1, is GAGVSQTPSNKVTEKGKYVELRCDPISGHTALYWYRQSLGQGPEFLIYFQGTGAADDSGLPNDRFFAVRPEGSVSTLKIQRTERGDSAVYLCASSRAGGEAEAFFGQGTRLTVV.

The V and J genes are TRBV18 and TRBJ2-7, with D possibly being TRBD2 (6 bases). Per the germline V gene, CDR1 is KGHSH and CDR2 is LQKENI. The V and J ends lost 3 bases and 2 bases respectively, with 11 bases between them. The CDR3 is made up of 14 amino acids. The CDR3 protein is CASSPGDSPYEQYF. The CDR3 DNA is TGTGCCAGCTCACCTGGGGACTCCCCCTACGAGCAGTACTTC.

V is TRBV11-3 and J is TRBJ2-7, with TRBD2 matching over 13 bases. The CDR3 length is 14 residues. J lost 3 bases, V lost 5 bases, and 1 base had no gene match. CDR1 SGHNT and CDR2 YENEEA come from the germline V gene. The CDR3: CASSRTSGSYEQYF. CDR3 sequence (DNA): TGTGCCAGCAGCCGGACTAGCGGGAGCTACGAGCAGTACTTC.

The chain uses TRBV5-4 and TRBJ2-1; 9 nucleotides align to TRBD2. The CDR3 is 18 amino acids. With 5 bases clipped from V and 0 bases from J, the junction kept 12 bases outside the gene matches. Germline CDR1 SGHNT, CDR2 YYREEE (reference sequence). The CDR3 spells CASSPGGRALSSYNEQFF. The CDR3 bases are TGTGCCAGCAGTCCAGGCGGGAGGGCCCTCAGCTCCTACAATGAGCAGTTCTTC.